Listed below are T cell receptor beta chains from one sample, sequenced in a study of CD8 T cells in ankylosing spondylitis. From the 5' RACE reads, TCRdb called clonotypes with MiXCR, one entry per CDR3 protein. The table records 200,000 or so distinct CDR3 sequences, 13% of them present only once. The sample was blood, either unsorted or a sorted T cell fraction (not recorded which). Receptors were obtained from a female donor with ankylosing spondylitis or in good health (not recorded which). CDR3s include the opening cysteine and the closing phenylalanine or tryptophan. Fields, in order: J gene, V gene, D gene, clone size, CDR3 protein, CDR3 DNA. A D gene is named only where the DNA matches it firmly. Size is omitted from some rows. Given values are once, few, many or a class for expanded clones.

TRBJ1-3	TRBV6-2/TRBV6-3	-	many	CASRLGVSGNTIYF	TGTGCCAGCAGACTAGGAGTTTCTGGAAACACCATATATTTT
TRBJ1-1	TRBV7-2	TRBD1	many	CASSFTTGGPEAFF	TGTGCCAGCAGCTTTACGACAGGGGGTCCTGAAGCTTTCTTT
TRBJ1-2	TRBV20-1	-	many	CSAGAVTYGYTF	TGCAGTGCTGGAGCGGTGACCTATGGCTACACCTTC
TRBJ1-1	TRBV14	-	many	CASSPSGPLGPGAFF	TGTGCCAGCAGCCCATCGGGGCCTCTTGGGCCCGGAGCTTTCTTT
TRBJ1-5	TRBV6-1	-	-	CASWEGRMNQPQHF	TGTGCCAGCTGGGAGGGCAGGATGAATCAGCCCCAGCATTTT
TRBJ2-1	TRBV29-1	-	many	CSVPGVGLREQFF	TGCAGCGTCCCCGGGGTCGGGTTGCGAGAGCAGTTCTTC
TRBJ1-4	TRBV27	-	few	CASSSRVREKLFF	TGTGCCAGCAGTTCGAGGGTGCGGGAAAAACTGTTTTTT
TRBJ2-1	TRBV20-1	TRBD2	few	CSATGTSQTYEQFF	TGCAGTGCTACTGGGACTAGCCAGACGTATGAGCAGTTCTTC
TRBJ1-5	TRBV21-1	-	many	CASRNQGYEPQHF	TGTGCCAGCAGAAATCAGGGATATGAGCCCCAGCATTTT
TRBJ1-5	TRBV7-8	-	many	CASSSTWGGPNQPQHF	TGTGCCAGCAGCTCTACCTGGGGGGGGCCCAATCAGCCCCAGCATTTT
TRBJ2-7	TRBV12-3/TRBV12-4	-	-	CASRDTGRYEQYF	TGTGCCAGCAGAGACACAGGGAGATACGAGCAGTACTTC
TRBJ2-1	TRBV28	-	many	CASSPYLNNNEQFF	TGTGCCAGCAGTCCGTACCTAAATAACAATGAGCAGTTCTTC
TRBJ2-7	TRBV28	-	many	CASSLLQEKYF	TGTGCCAGCAGTTTACTGCAGGAGAAGTACTTC
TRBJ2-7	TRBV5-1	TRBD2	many	CASSPGLAGGIHEQYF	TGCGCCAGCAGCCCGGGACTAGCGGGAGGGATCCACGAGCAGTACTTC
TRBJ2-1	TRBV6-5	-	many	CASSYTPPGDYNEQFF	TGTGCCAGCAGTTATACACCGCCCGGGGACTACAATGAGCAGTTCTTC
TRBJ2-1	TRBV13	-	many	CASSLRVGMRGWLLYNEQFF	TGTGCCAGCAGCTTAAGGGTCGGGATGCGGGGCTGGCTGCTTTACAATGAGCAGTTCTTC
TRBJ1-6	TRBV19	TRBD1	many	CASSRTGQGANNSPLHF	TGTGCCAGTAGTCGGACAGGCCAAGGAGCTAATAATTCACCCCTCCACTTT
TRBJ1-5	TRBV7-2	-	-	CASSLAPGEPQHF	TGTGCCAGCAGCTTAGCACCCGGAGAGCCCCAGCATTTT
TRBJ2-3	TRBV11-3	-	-	CASSTHTSLTRTDTQYF	TGTGCCAGCAGCACGCACACCTCTCTGACGCGCACAGATACGCAGTATTTT
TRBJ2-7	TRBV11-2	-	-	CASSLESGSEQYF	TGTGCCAGCAGCTTAGAGAGTGGCTCCGAGCAGTACTTC
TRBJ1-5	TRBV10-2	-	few	CASSEFSSNQPQHF	TGCGCCAGCAGTGAATTCAGCAGCAATCAGCCCCAGCATTTT
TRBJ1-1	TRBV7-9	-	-	CASSLPYTEAFF	TGTGCCAGCAGCCTCCCCTACACTGAAGCTTTCTTT